This paragraph covers one TCR beta chain sequence. This sample was taken from a study of blood T cell repertoires in COVID-19. Repertoires were generated with immunoSEQ multiplex PCR, while TCRdb's copy carries only in-frame clones and drops some. Of about 62,000 clones listed, approximately 86% are singletons. Germline V lookup: CDR1 SGHTA, CDR2 FQGNSA. This CDR3 spans 14 amino acids. V dropped 5 bases and J dropped 6; count of bases not matched to a gene: 9. The chain is built from TRBV7-2 and TRBJ1-2; 7 positions agree with TRBD1. Source material: peripheral blood. The source of this sequence is a man in his 70s with acute or convalescent COVID-19. CDR3 bases: TGTGCCAGCAGCAACCGACAGGGTTCAAATGGCTACACCTTC. Residues: CASSNRQGSNGYTF.